This section outlines one T cell receptor beta chain sequence together with its context. The table came from immunoSEQ multiplex PCR; TCRdb's copy has only in-frame clones and leaves some out. The sample holds 760,000 or so clones, 90% to 97% seen once. This record comes from a study of shared clonotypes between healthy human individuals. Terminally differentiated effector memory CD45RA+ cells were left out of the naive CD8 fraction, which was CD45RO-negative and positively selected for CCR7. The receptor was derived from a man aged 25 to 45 in good health. The sample comprised naive CD8+ T cells sorted from blood.

CDR3 sequence: CASSNIGATDTQYF. CDR3 in DNA: TGTGCCAGCAGCAATATTGGGGCCACAGATACGCAGTATTTT. The V and J genes are TRBV21-1 and TRBJ2-3; the tabulated D call, TRBD1, remains unverified against the DNA. TRBV21-1 is listed as a pseudogene. The CDR3 spans 14 residues.